A single sample is the source of the 6 T cell receptor beta chains below, sequenced in a study of response to subunit inactivated influenza vaccine. TCRdb analysed the RT-PCR reads with MiXCR anew, one entry per CDR3 protein. The table lists around 650,000 distinct CDR3 sequences, roughly 14% of them singletons. Material: PBMCs from blood, obtained approximately 12 days after vaccination. These receptors all stem from a man aged 50 to 59 who received an inactivated influenza vaccine.

This chain connects TRBV18 to TRBJ1-1, with TRBD1 as a possible D gene (5 bases). In germline, CDR1 is KGHSH, CDR2 LQKENI. The CDR3 length is 13 residues. Trimming shortened V by 5 bases and J by 3 bases, and 10 bases separated the two germline ends. CDR3 loop: CASSALTDTEAFF. The CDR3, as DNA: TGTGCCAGCTCAGCATTGACAGACACTGAAGCTTTCTTT.

This clonotype was seen a few times. J is TRBJ2-6 and V is TRBV24-1; 8 nucleotides match TRBD1. The germline V gene has CDR1 KGHDR and CDR2 SFDVKD. V trimming: 7 bases; J trimming: 4 bases; junction bases outside the gene matches: 11. This CDR3 has 17 amino acids. This CDR3 is CATSQSQGAHGANVLTF. Written as DNA, the CDR3 is TGTGCCACCAGCCAATCCCAGGGGGCGCACGGGGCCAACGTCCTGACTTTC.

There are a few counts of this clonotype. The J gene is TRBJ1-5, the V gene TRBV20-1, with D unclear. V lost 5 bases and J 0 bases, leaving 17 bases between the germline ends. In germline, CDR1 is DFQATT, CDR2 SNEGSKA (reference sequence). The CDR3 spans 16 residues. CDR3 residues: CSALEQRVYSNQPQHF. DNA of the CDR3: TGCAGTGCTCTCGAACAGAGAGTTTATAGCAATCAGCCCCAGCATTTT.

This chain joins TRBV2 and TRBJ2-5, with 11 bases identical to TRBD1. CDR1 is SNHLY, CDR2 FYNNEI, per germline. With 6 bases clipped from V and 4 bases from J, the junction kept 4 bases outside the gene matches. The CDR3 contains 14 residues. The CDR3 bases are TGTGCCAGCAGCGGCGGACAGGGGGCAGAGACCCAGTACTTC. Protein product: CASSGGQGAETQYF.

This clonotype showed up just a few times. This chain connects TRBV7-2 to TRBJ2-7; no clear D. The length of the CDR3 is 11 residues. In germline, CDR1 is SGHTA, CDR2 FQGNSA. V was trimmed by 5 bases and J by 4 bases, leaving 6 bases between them. The CDR3 DNA is TGTGCCAGCAGCATTGATTACGAGCAGTACTTC. Its translation is CASSIDYEQYF.

For this clonotype: One end of the junction fails to match germline, which may point to a read error. V usage is TRBV6-5 and J usage is TRBJ2-3; D gene ambiguous. This CDR3 is built from 11 residues. Per the germline V gene, CDR1 is MNHEY and CDR2 is SVGAGI. The CDR3 region is CAGSFADTQYF. CDR3 DNA: TGTGCCGGCAGTTTTGCAGATACGCAGTATTTT.